This is a list of T cell receptor beta chains from one sample in a study of response to subunit inactivated influenza vaccine. TCRdb fed the RT-PCR reads into MiXCR, producing one record per CDR3 protein. The sample consists of under 200,000 distinct CDR3 sequences, 9.5% to 15% of them appearing once. The same sample was also studied in work on T cells expressing NK-cell markers.

The specimen was CD8+ T cells sorted from PBMCs, collected roughly 13 days after vaccination. The receptors originated from a man aged 45-65 years who received an inactivated influenza vaccine. Both conserved end residues are part of each CDR3. Each record gives: CDR3 protein, CDR3 DNA, V gene, clone size, J gene, D gene. A D gene is named only where the DNA matches it firmly. Clone size is shown for a subset of rows, as once, few, many or a class of expanded clone.

CASSLGPAGERVDEQFF | TGTGCCAGCAGCTTAGGGCCGGCAGGGGAAAGGGTGGATGAGCAGTTCTTC | TRBV11-2 | many | TRBJ2-1 | -
CASRGGHANTGELFF | TGTGCCAGCAGGGGGGGTCACGCGAACACCGGGGAGCTGTTTTTT | TRBV6-1 | few | TRBJ2-2 | -
CASSLSGLFSYEQYF | TGTGCCAGCAGTTTATCCGGACTCTTCTCCTACGAGCAGTACTTC | TRBV12-3/TRBV12-4 | - | TRBJ2-7 | -
CASSQRQGHYEQYF | TGTGCCAGCAGCCAGAGACAGGGTCACTACGAGCAGTACTTC | TRBV4-2 | - | TRBJ2-7 | TRBD1
CASSSGQRTPQETQYF | TGTGCCAGCAGCAGCGGACAGCGCACCCCCCAAGAGACCCAGTACTTC | TRBV21-1 | few | TRBJ2-5 | -
CSARDSVAGDTNTQYF | TGCAGTGCTAGAGATAGCGTTGCGGGAGATACGAATACGCAGTATTTT | TRBV20-1 | few | TRBJ2-3 | TRBD2
CASSTFRTGTRKETQYF | TGTGCCAGCAGTACCTTCCGAACCGGGACACGGAAAGAGACCCAGTACTTC | TRBV6-1 | - | TRBJ2-5 | -
CSVTSGRLYEQYF | TGCAGCGTTACTAGCGGGAGGCTTTACGAGCAGTACTTC | TRBV29-1 | - | TRBJ2-7 | TRBD2
CASSPLDRGIGQPQHF | TGCGCCAGCAGCCCGCTGGACAGGGGAATCGGACAGCCCCAGCATTTT | TRBV4-1 | - | TRBJ1-5 | TRBD1
CASSENRVVSDTQYF | TGTGCCAGCAGTGAGAACAGGGTGGTATCAGATACGCAGTATTTT | TRBV2 | - | TRBJ2-3 | -
CASSLGQGTVEQFF | TGCGCCAGCAGCTTGGGCCAGGGGACGGTTGAGCAGTTCTTC | TRBV5-1 | - | TRBJ2-1 | -
CASSFWGGLSVNTEAFF | TGTGCCAGCAGTTTTTGGGGAGGGCTTTCGGTGAACACTGAAGCTTTCTTT | TRBV28 | few | TRBJ1-1 | -
CSASRPRGKNIQYF | TGCAGTGCTAGTCGACCTAGGGGAAAAAACATTCAGTACTTC | TRBV20-1 | - | TRBJ2-4 | -
CASSGDWHEQFF | TGTGCCAGCAGCGGGGACTGGCATGAGCAGTTCTTC | TRBV7-9 | - | TRBJ2-1 | -
CASSPEPYRPLNNEQFF | TGTGCCAGCAGCCCGGAGCCCTATCGCCCCCTTAACAATGAGCAGTTCTTC | TRBV5-6 | - | TRBJ2-1 | -
CASSLAGPAEAGDTQYF | TGTGCCAGCAGCTTAGCAGGTCCCGCGGAGGCTGGAGATACGCAGTATTTT | TRBV7-9 | few | TRBJ2-3 | -
CASSYSDRGQNNEQFF | TGTGCCAGCAGTTACTCCGACAGGGGGCAGAACAATGAGCAGTTCTTC | TRBV6-5 | - | TRBJ2-1 | TRBD1
CASSLTSGRATYQETQYF | TGTGCCAGCAGCCTGACTAGCGGGAGGGCGACGTATCAAGAGACCCAGTACTTC | TRBV7-6 | - | TRBJ2-5 | TRBD2
CASSLISGGGELFF | TGTGCCAGCAGTTTAATTAGCGGGGGCGGGGAGCTGTTTTTT | TRBV12-3/TRBV12-4 | many | TRBJ2-2 | TRBD2
CASSLGGPPSSYEQYF | TGTGCCAGCAGTTTAGGCGGACCGCCGAGCTCCTACGAGCAGTACTTC | TRBV12-3/TRBV12-4 | - | TRBJ2-7 | -
CAWTDLTSYEQYF | TGTGCCTGGACGGACCTCACTTCCTACGAGCAGTACTTC | TRBV30 | - | TRBJ2-7 | -
CASRDLQRGSTDTQYF | TGCGCCAGCAGGGACCTACAGCGGGGGAGCACAGATACGCAGTATTTT | TRBV10-2 | few | TRBJ2-3 | TRBD2
CASSQVFGTGVYEQYF | TGCGCCAGCAGCCAAGTTTTTGGGACAGGGGTCTACGAGCAGTACTTC | TRBV4-3 | few | TRBJ2-7 | TRBD1
CASSLGWRTEAFF | TGTGCCAGCAGCTTGGGTTGGAGGACTGAAGCTTTCTTT | TRBV5-4 | - | TRBJ1-1 | -
CASSLLHSGPPYEQYF | TGTGCCAGCAGTTTACTCCACAGCGGGCCCCCCTACGAGCAGTACTTC | TRBV12-3/TRBV12-4 | few | TRBJ2-7 | -
CASSATSGSGTGELFF | TGTGCCAGCAGCGCCACTAGCGGGAGCGGCACCGGGGAGCTGTTTTTT | TRBV9 | few | TRBJ2-2 | TRBD2